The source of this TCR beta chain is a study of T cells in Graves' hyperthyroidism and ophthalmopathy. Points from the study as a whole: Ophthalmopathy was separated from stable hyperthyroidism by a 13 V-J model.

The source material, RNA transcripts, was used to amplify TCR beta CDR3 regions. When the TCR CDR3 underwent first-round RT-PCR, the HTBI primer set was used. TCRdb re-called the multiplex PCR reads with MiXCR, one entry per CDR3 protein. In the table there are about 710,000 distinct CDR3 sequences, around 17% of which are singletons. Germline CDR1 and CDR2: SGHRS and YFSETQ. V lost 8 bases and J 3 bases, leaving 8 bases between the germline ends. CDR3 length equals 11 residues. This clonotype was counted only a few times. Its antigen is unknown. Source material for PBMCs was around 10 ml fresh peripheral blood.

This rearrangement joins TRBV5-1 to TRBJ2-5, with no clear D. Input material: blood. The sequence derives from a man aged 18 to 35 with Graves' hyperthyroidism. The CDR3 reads CASNQEETQYF. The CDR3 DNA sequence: TGCGCCAGTAACCAAGAAGAGACCCAGTACTTC. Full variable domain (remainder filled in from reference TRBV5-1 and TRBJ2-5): KAGVTQTPRYLIKTRGQQVTLSCSPISGHRSVSWYQQTPGQGLQFLFEYFSETQRNKGNFPGRFSGRQFSNSRSEMNVSTLELGDSALYLCASNQEETQYFGPGTRLLVL.